This is a list of T cell receptor beta chains from one sample in a study of blood T cell repertoires in COVID-19. Generated by immunoSEQ multiplex PCR, the TCRdb table keeps only in-frame clones and is missing some. The sample has roughly 380,000 clones, approximately 89% seen once. The material sequenced was peripheral blood. The receptors here all came from a woman aged 55-75 years with COVID-19, enrolled during active disease. Each CDR3 is given with its conserved first and last residue. The D gene is left open where the match is weak. Size values are once, few and many counts, or a class for expanded clones, and some rows have none.

size: few; J: TRBJ2-5; V: TRBV6-1; D: NA; DNA: TGTGCCAGCAGTGATTGGGGACTCGGGACCCAGTACTTC; CDR3: CASSDWGLGTQYF
size: few; J: TRBJ2-7; V: TRBV12-3/TRBV12-4; D: TRBD1; DNA: TGTGCCAGCAGTACGGGACAGGGCTACGAGCAGTACTTC; CDR3: CASSTGQGYEQYF
size: NA; J: TRBJ1-1; V: TRBV14; D: NA; DNA: TGTGCCAGCAGCCTAATAGGGGGTTACACTGAAGCTTTCTTT; CDR3: CASSLIGGYTEAFF
size: NA; J: TRBJ2-7; V: TRBV6-5; D: TRBD1; DNA: TGTGCCAGCGGGTGGGACAGGGGCGAGCAGTACTTC; CDR3: CASGWDRGEQYF
size: NA; J: TRBJ1-6; V: TRBV6-6; D: TRBD1; DNA: TGTGCCAGCATCATCCGACAGGGGAATTCACCCCTCCACTTT; CDR3: CASIIRQGNSPLHF
size: NA; J: TRBJ2-7; V: TRBV7-8; D: NA; DNA: TGTGCCAGCAGCTTAGCGCTCGGAGGGCAGTCCTACGAGCAGTACTTC; CDR3: CASSLALGGQSYEQYF
size: NA; J: TRBJ1-6; V: TRBV5-4; D: NA; DNA: TGTGCCAGCAGCTCAACCGGGGGGATTAATTCACCCCTCCACTTT; CDR3: CASSSTGGINSPLHF
size: once; J: TRBJ2-2; V: TRBV28; D: TRBD1; DNA: TGTGCCAGCAGTTTCAGGCAGGGGGCGTACACCGGGGAGCTGTTTTTT; CDR3: CASSFRQGAYTGELFF
size: NA; J: TRBJ2-7; V: TRBV6-5; D: TRBD2; DNA: TGTGCCAGCGAGGGACTAGCGGGGGGATCCTACGAGCAGTACTTC; CDR3: CASEGLAGGSYEQYF
size: NA; J: TRBJ2-7; V: TRBV6-5; D: NA; DNA: TGTGCCAGCATAGTGGACTCCTCCTACGAGCAGTACTTC; CDR3: CASIVDSSYEQYF
size: NA; J: TRBJ2-1; V: TRBV7-2; D: TRBD2; DNA: TGTGCCAGCAGCTTAGTTGGTCTAGCGGTGGACAATGAGCAGTTCTTC; CDR3: CASSLVGLAVDNEQFF
size: NA; J: TRBJ2-6; V: TRBV5-6; D: TRBD2; DNA: TGTGCCAGCAGCAGGAGGACTAGCGGTCCACTTTCTGGGGCCAACGTCCTGACTTTC; CDR3: CASSRRTSGPLSGANVLTF
size: few; J: TRBJ1-4; V: TRBV9; D: TRBD1; DNA: TGTGCCAGCAGCGCCCCGGGACAGGGGCCCCTTAGTGAAAAACTGTTTTTT; CDR3: CASSAPGQGPLSEKLFF
size: NA; J: TRBJ2-7; V: TRBV2; D: NA; DNA: TGTGCCAGCAGTATATGGCTGACAACCTACGAGCAGTACTTC; CDR3: CASSIWLTTYEQYF
size: NA; J: TRBJ1-4; V: TRBV5-4; D: TRBD1; DNA: TGTGCCAGCAGCTCCGGGACAGGGGGCGGGGGTAATGAAAAACTGTTTTTT; CDR3: CASSSGTGGGGNEKLFF
size: NA; J: TRBJ1-2; V: TRBV18; D: NA; DNA: TGTGCCAGCTCACTTGACAAGATCTATGGCTACACCTTC; CDR3: CASSLDKIYGYTF
size: once; J: TRBJ2-1; V: TRBV19; D: TRBD2; DNA: TGTGCCAGTAGTATACCCGGGGGGTGGAGTAATGAGCAGTTCTTC; CDR3: CASSIPGGWSNEQFF
size: once; J: TRBJ2-7; V: TRBV7-2; D: TRBD2; DNA: TGTGCCAGCAGCTTAGGAGGGACTAGCGGTGCCTACGAGCAGTACTTC; CDR3: CASSLGGTSGAYEQYF
size: NA; J: TRBJ2-1; V: TRBV4-2; D: NA; DNA: TGTGCCAGCAGCCAAGCGGGGGAGAATGAGCAGTTCTTC; CDR3: CASSQAGENEQFF
size: NA; J: TRBJ1-1; V: TRBV5-1; D: TRBD1; DNA: TGCGCCAGCAGCTTGGTTCAGGGGGCCAGGAACACTGAAGCTTTCTTT; CDR3: CASSLVQGARNTEAFF
size: NA; J: TRBJ1-2; V: TRBV6-5; D: NA; DNA: TGTGCCAGCAGATTAGACATGACCTATGGCTACACCTTC; CDR3: CASRLDMTYGYTF
size: NA; J: TRBJ1-5; V: TRBV19; D: TRBD1; DNA: TGTGCCAGTAGTCTCAAACGGGGACAGGGGGCGAGACAGCCCCAGCATTTT; CDR3: CASSLKRGQGARQPQHF